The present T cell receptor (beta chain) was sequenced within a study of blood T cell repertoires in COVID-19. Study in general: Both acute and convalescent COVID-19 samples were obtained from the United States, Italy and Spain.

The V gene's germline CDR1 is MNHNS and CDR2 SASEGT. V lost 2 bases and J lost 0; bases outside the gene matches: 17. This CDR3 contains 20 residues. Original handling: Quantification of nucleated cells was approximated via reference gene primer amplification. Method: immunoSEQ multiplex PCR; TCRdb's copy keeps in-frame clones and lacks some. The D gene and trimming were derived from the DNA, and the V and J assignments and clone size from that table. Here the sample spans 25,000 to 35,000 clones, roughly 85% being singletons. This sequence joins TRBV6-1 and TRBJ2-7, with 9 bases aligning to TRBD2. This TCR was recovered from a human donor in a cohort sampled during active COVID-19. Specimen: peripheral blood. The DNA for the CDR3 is TGTGCCAGCAGTGAAAACCTTCTGGGACTAGCCGACGGTTTCTCCTACGAGCAGTACTTC. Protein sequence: CASSENLLGLADGFSYEQYF.